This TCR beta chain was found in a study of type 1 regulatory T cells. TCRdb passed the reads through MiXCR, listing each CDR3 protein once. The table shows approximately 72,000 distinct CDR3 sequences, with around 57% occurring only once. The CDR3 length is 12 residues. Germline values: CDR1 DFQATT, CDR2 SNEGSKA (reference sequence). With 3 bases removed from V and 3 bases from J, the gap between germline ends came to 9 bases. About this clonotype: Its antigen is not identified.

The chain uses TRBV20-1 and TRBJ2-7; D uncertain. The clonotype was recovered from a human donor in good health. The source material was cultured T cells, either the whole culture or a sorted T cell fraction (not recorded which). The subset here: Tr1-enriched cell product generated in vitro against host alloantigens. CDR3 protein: CSARTEFYEQYF. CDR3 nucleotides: TGCAGTGCTAGGACGGAGTTCTACGAGCAGTACTTC.